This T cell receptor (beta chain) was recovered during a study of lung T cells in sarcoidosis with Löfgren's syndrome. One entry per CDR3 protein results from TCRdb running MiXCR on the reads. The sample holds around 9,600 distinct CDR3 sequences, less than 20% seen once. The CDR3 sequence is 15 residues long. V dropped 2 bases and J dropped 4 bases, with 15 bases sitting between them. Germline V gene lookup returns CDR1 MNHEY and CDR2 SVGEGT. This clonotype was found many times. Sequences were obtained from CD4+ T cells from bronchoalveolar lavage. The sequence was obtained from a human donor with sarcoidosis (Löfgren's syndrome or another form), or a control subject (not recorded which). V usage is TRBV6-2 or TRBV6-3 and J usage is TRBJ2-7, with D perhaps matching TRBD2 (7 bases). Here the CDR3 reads CASSYASGGGYEQYF. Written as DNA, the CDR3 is TGTGCCAGCAGTTACGCTAGCGGAGGGGGGTACGAGCAGTACTTC.